A selection of T cell receptor beta chains follows, all from one sample in a study of patients and donors after allogeneic stem cell transplantation. One entry per CDR3 protein, called by TCRdb with MiXCR from the RT-PCR reads. The sample records about 160,000 distinct CDR3 sequences, roughly 22% being singletons. Sequences were obtained from blood, either unsorted or a sorted T cell fraction (not recorded which). These receptors all come from a human donor who was either an allogeneic HSCT recipient or a stem cell or donor lymphocyte infusion donor (not recorded which). It is not recorded whose cells these are; they may come from a transplant donor. CDR3s include the opening cysteine and the closing phenylalanine or tryptophan. A D gene is named only where the DNA matches it firmly. Some rows have no size entry. The others give once, few or many, or a class for an expanded clone.

J gene	V gene	clone size	D gene	CDR3 protein	CDR3 DNA
TRBJ1-4	TRBV10-3	NA	NA	CAISDPIRANEKLFF	TGTGCCATCAGCGACCCTATCAGGGCTAATGAAAAACTGTTTTTT
TRBJ2-2	TRBV12-3/TRBV12-4	once	TRBD1	CASSIGGSVPGELFF	TGTGCCAGCAGCATAGGGGGCTCGGTTCCCGGGGAGCTGTTTTTT
TRBJ2-3	TRBV10-3	few	TRBD1	CAISGDREGTDTQYF	TGTGCCATCAGTGGGGACAGGGAGGGCACAGATACGCAGTATTTT
TRBJ2-1	TRBV7-2	NA	NA	CASSLKASQLWFF	TGTGCCAGCAGCTTAAAAGCGTCCCAGCTCTGGTTCTTC
TRBJ1-2	TRBV5-1	NA	NA	CASSLVGGRENYGYTF	TGCGCCAGCAGCTTGGTAGGAGGACGAGAAAACTATGGCTACACCTTC
TRBJ2-1	TRBV29-1	few	TRBD2	CSAGLAGGLSSYNEQFF	TGCAGCGCGGGACTAGCGGGAGGTCTTAGCTCCTACAATGAGCAGTTCTTC
TRBJ2-3	TRBV5-5	NA	NA	CASSSSRRLTDTQYF	TGTGCCAGCAGCTCCTCCAGGAGACTCACAGATACGCAGTATTTT
TRBJ2-5	TRBV12-3/TRBV12-4	NA	TRBD2	CASMLAGTQETQYF	TGTGCCAGCATGCTAGCGGGGACACAAGAGACCCAGTACTTC
TRBJ1-5	TRBV7-2	NA	TRBD1	CASSLGGQTQPQHF	TGTGCCAGCAGCTTAGGGGGACAGACCCAGCCCCAGCATTTT
TRBJ1-1	TRBV18	few	TRBD1	CASSQNQGDTEAFF	TGTGCCAGCTCACAGAACCAGGGGGACACTGAAGCTTTCTTT
TRBJ1-4	TRBV5-6	NA	NA	CASSPHGREKLFF	TGTGCCAGCAGCCCCCACGGGAGAGAAAAACTGTTTTTT
TRBJ2-4	TRBV6-5	NA	NA	CASSYKTPRENIQYF	TGTGCCAGCAGTTACAAGACACCTCGAGAAAACATTCAGTACTTC
TRBJ1-5	TRBV5-1	few	NA	CASSIGQPNQPQHF	TGCGCCAGCAGTATCGGACAGCCTAATCAGCCCCAGCATTTT
TRBJ2-1	TRBV9	NA	NA	CASSVGVVYNEQFF	TGTGCCAGCAGCGTAGGAGTGGTCTACAATGAGCAGTTCTTC
TRBJ2-7	TRBV10-3	NA	NA	CAIIVGHEQYF	TGTGCCATCATAGTTGGTCACGAGCAGTACTTC
TRBJ2-1	TRBV12-3/TRBV12-4	NA	TRBD2	CASSLWTSDYNEQFF	TGTGCCAGCAGTTTGTGGACTAGCGACTACAATGAGCAGTTCTTC
TRBJ2-1	TRBV5-1	NA	TRBD2	CASSYTAGLNYNEQFF	TGCGCCAGCAGCTACACAGCGGGACTCAACTACAATGAGCAGTTCTTC
TRBJ2-6	TRBV5-1	NA	TRBD2	CASSLVAGGGFCGANVLTF	TGCGCCAGCAGCTTGGTCGCGGGAGGCGGATTTTGCGGGGCCAACGTCCTGACTTTC
TRBJ1-2	TRBV7-2	many	NA	CASSLGGQGIGYGYTF	TGTGCCAGCAGCTTAGGCGGCCAGGGGATCGGCTATGGCTACACCTTC
TRBJ1-2	TRBV27	few	TRBD1	CASSLQGAEGYTF	TGTGCCAGCAGTTTGCAGGGGGCGGAGGGCTACACCTTC
TRBJ2-7	TRBV5-1	NA	NA	CASSRGIQREQYF	TGCGCCAGCAGTCGGGGGATCCAGAGAGAGCAGTACTTC
TRBJ2-7	TRBV9	NA	TRBD1	CASGRDRYSYEQYF	TGTGCCAGCGGCCGGGACAGATACTCCTACGAGCAGTACTTC
TRBJ1-5	TRBV18	NA	NA	CASSPNRFGTRTLQPQHF	TGTGCCAGCTCACCTAATCGTTTCGGGACAAGGACGCTGCAGCCCCAGCATTTT
TRBJ2-1	TRBV5-1	NA	TRBD2	CASSLDTLAGGKNEQFF	TGCGCCAGCAGCTTGGATACATTAGCGGGGGGAAAAAATGAGCAGTTCTTC
TRBJ2-2	TRBV20-1	NA	TRBD2	CSAQTSGRTTGELFF	TGCAGTGCCCAAACTAGCGGGAGGACCACCGGGGAGCTGTTTTTT
TRBJ2-2	TRBV6-5	once	NA	CASSYLGAPGELFF	TGTGCCAGCAGTTACCTCGGGGCGCCCGGGGAGCTGTTTTTT